The next 17 T cell receptor beta chains were all read from a single sample in a study of identical twins. TCRdb used MiXCR to reprocess the 5' RACE reads, holding one entry per CDR3 protein. The table records under 350,000 distinct CDR3 sequences, roughly 10% of them present only once. These sequences were also reported in another study, on yellow fever vaccine responses in identical twins.

Sample: CD8+ T cells sorted from blood. Every receptor here comes from a woman under 30 in good health.

This clonotype has ten or more counts. V gene TRBV11-2 combines with J gene TRBJ2-2; D gene ambiguous. Trimming took 5 bases from V and 0 from J, leaving 22 bases between them. The germline CDR1 and CDR2 sequences are SGHAT and FQNNGV. CDR3 length equals 19 residues. The chain's CDR3 is CASSIGPPLADPNTGELFF. CDR3 sequence (DNA): TGTGCCAGCAGCATCGGCCCCCCTCTGGCGGACCCGAACACCGGGGAGCTGTTTTTT.

The rearrangement joins TRBV27 to TRBJ2-1; 8 nucleotides match TRBD1. The CDR3 runs 13 residues. The germline V gene encodes CDR1 MNHEY and CDR2 SMNVEV (reference sequence). V shed 4 bases, J shed 9 bases, and the junction held 5 bases outside the gene matches. The DNA of the CDR3 is TGTGCCAGCAGTTGGCAAACAGGGGGTGAGCAGTTCTTC. The encoded protein is CASSWQTGGEQFF.

This clonotype was counted a few times. The chain combines TRBV27 with TRBJ1-1, with a tentative D call TRBD1 (6 bases). V shed 5 bases and J shed 0 bases, with 16 bases lying between them. The CDR3 covers 16 residues. CDR1 and CDR2 (germline): MNHEY, SMNVEV (reference sequence). CDR3 sequence: CASSQETGLMNTEAFF. For the CDR3, the DNA is TGTGCCAGCAGTCAAGAGACAGGACTGATGAACACTGAAGCTTTCTTT.

The V and J genes are TRBV9 and TRBJ2-4, with D perhaps matching TRBD1 or TRBD2 (6 bases each). The CDR3 contains 15 residues. The V end lost 0 bases, the J end lost 6 bases, and 13 bases lay between the germline ends. CDR1 and CDR2 (germline): SGDLS, YYNGEE. The chain's CDR3 is CASSVVPGEVNIQYF. The CDR3, as DNA: TGTGCCAGCAGCGTAGTGCCAGGGGAGGTAAACATTCAGTACTTC.

The rearrangement joins TRBV6-1 to TRBJ2-7; the D gene is possibly TRBD1 (5 bases). The CDR3 extends over 19 amino acids. V lost 6 bases and J lost 2, with 29 bases in between. CDR1 MNHNS and CDR2 SASEGT come from the germline V gene. This CDR3 reads CASSPTSPWTRTPAYEQYF. The CDR3 DNA sequence: TGTGCCAGCAGCCCTACAAGCCCGTGGACGAGGACACCTGCCTACGAGCAGTACTTC.

This clonotype has a count of ten or more. The chain employs TRBV11-2 and TRBJ1-4; D gene ambiguous. The CDR3 sequence is 15 residues long. Germline V gives CDR1 SGHAT, CDR2 FQNNGV. Trimming took 0 bases from V and 4 from J, leaving 9 bases between them. The CDR3: CASSLDGGINEKLFF. The CDR3 DNA reads TGTGCCAGCAGCTTAGATGGCGGCATTAATGAAAAACTGTTTTTT. The complete variable domain, with remaining parts taken from reference TRBV11-2 and TRBJ1-4, reads EAGVAQSPRYKIIEKRQSVAFWCNPISGHATLYWYQQILGQGPKLLIQFQNNGVVDDSQLPKDRFSAERLKGVDSTLKIQPAKLEDSAVYLCASSLDGGINEKLFFGSGTQLSVL.

The chain carries TRBV27 and TRBJ2-4; D might be TRBD2 (5 bases). Germline V gives CDR1 MNHEY, CDR2 SMNVEV (reference sequence). V gave up 8 bases and J gave up 3 bases, with 8 bases separating them. This CDR3 region has 12 residues. This chain's CDR3 is CASGLGKNIQYF. CDR3 coding DNA: TGTGCCAGCGGACTCGGCAAAAACATTCAGTACTTC.

This clonotype was counted many times. The CDR3 DNA is TGTGCCATCCCGGGAAAGACCGGGGAGCTGTTTTTT. This sequence encodes CAIPGKTGELFF. The J gene is TRBJ2-2, the V gene TRBV12-3 or TRBV12-4; D might be TRBD2 (5 bases). This CDR3 spans 12 amino acids. The V gene lost 10 bases and the J gene lost 5 bases, with 11 bases spanning the gap.

This clonotype was counted between two and nine times. The rearrangement links TRBV20-1 to TRBJ2-3, with D possibly being TRBD2 (6 bases). The V gene's germline CDR1 is DFQATT and CDR2 SNEGSKA (reference sequence). Deletions cut 3 bases from V and 4 bases from J, with 14 bases between. The CDR3 length is 14 residues. CDR3 region: CSASPRGWADTQYF. The DNA for the CDR3 is TGCAGTGCTAGCCCCCGGGGGTGGGCAGATACGCAGTATTTT.

This clonotype has ten or more counts. This chain connects TRBV5-1 to TRBJ2-1; the D is unclear. The CDR3 consists of 11 residues. Trimming removed 6 bases at V and 4 bases at J, with 5 bases between. CDR1 is SGHRS, CDR2 YFSETQ, per germline. In nucleotides, the CDR3 is TGCGCCAGCAATTTATACAATGAGCAGTTCTTC. This sequence encodes CASNLYNEQFF.

In its sample, this clonotype was seen many times. The chain joins TRBV5-5 to TRBJ2-3, with D perhaps TRBD2 (6 bases). The V end lost 4 bases, the J end lost 5 bases, and 17 bases lay between the germline ends. CDR3 length equals 15 residues. The germline V gene encodes CDR1 SGHKS and CDR2 YYEKEE (reference sequence). CDR3 sequence: CASSDPVAVVDTQYF. The CDR3 DNA follows: TGTGCCAGCAGCGATCCTGTAGCGGTGGTAGATACGCAGTATTTT.

This clonotype was detected a few times. The V call is TRBV5-1, the J call TRBJ2-5; D is undetermined. Between the trimmed V and J ends, which lost 1 base and 0 bases, there was a span of 7 bases. The CDR3 spans 14 residues. CDR1 is SGHRS and CDR2 is YFSETQ in the germline V gene. CDR3 protein: CASSLSPDQETQYF. The CDR3 DNA reads as TGCGCCAGCAGCTTGTCGCCAGACCAAGAGACCCAGTACTTC. Looking up the rest from reference TRBV5-1 and TRBJ2-5 gives the full variable domain: KAGVTQTPRYLIKTRGQQVTLSCSPISGHRSVSWYQQTPGQGLQFLFEYFSETQRNKGNFPGRFSGRQFSNSRSEMNVSTLELGDSALYLCASSLSPDQETQYFGPGTRLLVL.

The table lists this clonotype with a few counts. The DNA for the CDR3 is TGTGCCAACCCGGGACAACCGAACACTGAAGCTTTCTTT. This codes for CANPGQPNTEAFF. V is TRBV2 and J is TRBJ1-1; D is possibly TRBD1 (6 bases). Trimming removed 10 bases at V and 1 base at J, with 13 bases between. This CDR3 contains 13 residues. In germline, CDR1 is SNHLY, CDR2 FYNNEI.

The table lists this clonotype with a few counts. The rearrangement links TRBV4-3 to TRBJ2-5; D possibly uses TRBD1 or TRBD2 (6 bases each). Trimming took off 4 bases at V and 5 bases at J, with 17 bases between the two ends. Germline CDR1 LGHNA, CDR2 YSLEER. The length of the CDR3 is 15 residues. The CDR3 DNA reads as TGCGCCAGCAGCCTATTAACAGGAGGGGGGGAGACCCAGTACTTC. Translated, it gives CASSLLTGGGETQYF.

This clonotype was found a few times. In DNA form, the CDR3 reads TGTGCCAGCAGCTTGAGTTGGAACACTGAAGCTTTCTTT. This sequence encodes CASSLSWNTEAFF. This sequence joins TRBV7-2 and TRBJ1-1; D remains unclear. The germline V and J ends were trimmed by 3 bases and 1 base, with 6 bases remaining between them. Germline V CDR1 and CDR2: SGHTA, FQGNSA. This CDR3 is built from 13 residues.

This clonotype has at least ten counts. The chain recombines TRBV29-1 with TRBJ2-5; TRBD1 is a possible D gene (6 bases). Between the trimmed V and J ends, which lost 6 bases and 2 bases, there was a span of 7 bases. The germline gives CDR1 SQVTM, CDR2 ANQGSEA. This CDR3 spans 11 amino acids. The CDR3 sequence: CSVGQQETQYF. The CDR3 DNA reads TGCAGCGTAGGACAGCAAGAGACCCAGTACTTC.

This chain uses TRBV7-8 with TRBJ1-1; no reliable D call. V was cut by 3 bases and J by 2 bases, with 13 bases left in between. The CDR3 covers 15 residues. Germline loops: CDR1 SGHVS, CDR2 FQNEAQ. CDR3 sequence (DNA): TGTGCCAGCAGCTTGAGAACCCCTACAAACACTGAAGCTTTCTTT. Protein: CASSLRTPTNTEAFF.